This note documents a single TCR beta chain sequence. Its antigen is not identified. These data come from a study of stem cell transplantation in POMP-related autoinflammatory disease. About the research overall: Defective thymoproteasomes were hypothesized to impair CD8+ T-cell positive selection. CD8+ T cells were low and CD4+ cells naive-skewed before transplant.

The germline V gene encodes CDR1 LNHDA and CDR2 SQIVND (reference sequence). V lost 7 bases, J lost 4 bases, and 6 bases stayed unmatched. The CDR3 runs to 13 residues. Produced via immunoSEQ multiplex PCR; TCRdb's table is partial and in-frame only. The sample carries around 10,000 clones, 85% to 90% recorded once. PRAID combined immunodeficiency and autoinflammation. Notes on the study in general: Patients with PRAID showed a restricted number of unique TRB V-J gene pairings. PRAID patients trended toward lower TRB diversity and higher clonality in all analyzed T-cell subsets.

The V and J genes are TRBV19 and TRBJ1-1; 7 nucleotides align to TRBD1. The receptor was derived from a human donor with POMP-related autoinflammation and immune dysregulation (PRAID). Sample: CD8+ T cells from PBMCs, taken before stem cell transplantation. The CDR3 is CASTSGGRTEAFF. The DNA of the CDR3 is TGTGCCAGTACCTCAGGGGGTCGCACTGAAGCTTTCTTT.